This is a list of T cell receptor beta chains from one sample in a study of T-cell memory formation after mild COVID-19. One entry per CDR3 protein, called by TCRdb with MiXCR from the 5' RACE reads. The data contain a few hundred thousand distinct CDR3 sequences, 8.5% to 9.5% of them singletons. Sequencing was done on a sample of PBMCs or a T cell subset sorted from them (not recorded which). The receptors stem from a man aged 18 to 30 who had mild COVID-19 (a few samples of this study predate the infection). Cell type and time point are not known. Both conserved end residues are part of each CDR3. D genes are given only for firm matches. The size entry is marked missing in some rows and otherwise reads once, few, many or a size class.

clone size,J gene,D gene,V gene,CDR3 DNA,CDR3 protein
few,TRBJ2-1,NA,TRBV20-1,TGCAGTGCTGAGGTAGATCCGAGCTCCTACAATGAGCAGTTCTTC,CSAEVDPSSYNEQFF
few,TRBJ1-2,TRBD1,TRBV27,TGTGCCAGCAAAACAGGGGGGGAAGGCTACACCTTC,CASKTGGEGYTF
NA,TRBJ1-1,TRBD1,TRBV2,TGTGCCAGTAGGGACAGAGCCAGCATTCTGAACACTGAAGCTTTCTTT,CASRDRASILNTEAFF
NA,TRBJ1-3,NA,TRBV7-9,TGTGCCAGCAGTAGGGGCTCTGGAAACACCATATATTTT,CASSRGSGNTIYF
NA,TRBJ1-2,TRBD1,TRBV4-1,TGCGCCAGCAGCGTATACAGGGGGCCGGAATATGGCTACACCTTC,CASSVYRGPEYGYTF
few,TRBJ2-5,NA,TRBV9,TGTGCCAGCAGCGCCGGGCAGGGGCAAGAGACCCAGTACTTC,CASSAGQGQETQYF
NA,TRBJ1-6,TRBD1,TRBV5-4,TGTGCCAGCAGCTTGGGTAACACCGGGACAGGGGGAGCCCCCCTCCACTTT,CASSLGNTGTGGAPLHF
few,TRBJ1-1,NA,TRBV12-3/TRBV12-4,TGTGCCAGCAGTTTCCGGGACCAAGCTTTCTTT,CASSFRDQAFF
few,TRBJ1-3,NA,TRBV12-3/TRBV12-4,TGTGCCAGCAGTTTATTGGGCAATGGAAACACCATATATTTT,CASSLLGNGNTIYF
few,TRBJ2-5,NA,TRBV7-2,TGTGCCAGCAGCTTTGAGGGGCTGGGAGAGACCCAGTACTTC,CASSFEGLGETQYF
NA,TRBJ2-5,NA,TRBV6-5,TGTGCCAGCAGAGGGGCTCTTCAAGAGACCCAGTACTTC,CASRGALQETQYF
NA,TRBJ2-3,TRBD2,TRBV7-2,TGTGCCAGCAGCTTAGCGAGGCGGGGGGGCCTAGGGACGCAGTATTTT,CASSLARRGGLGTQYF
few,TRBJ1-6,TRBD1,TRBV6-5,TGTGCCAGCAGCGACCGACAGGGGAAGAATTCACCCCTCCACTTT,CASSDRQGKNSPLHF
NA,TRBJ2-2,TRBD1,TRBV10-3,TGTGCCATCAGTCCGACAGGGGGAACCGGGGAGCTGTTTTTT,CAISPTGGTGELFF
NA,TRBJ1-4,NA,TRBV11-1,TGTGCCAGCAGCAACACAGGGCTCGCGGAACTGTTTTTT,CASSNTGLAELFF
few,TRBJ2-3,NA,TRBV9,TGTGCCAGCAGCGTAGCGACGGTGAGCACAGATACGCAGTATTTT,CASSVATVSTDTQYF
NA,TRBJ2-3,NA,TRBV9,TGTGCCAGCAGCGTCGGTCCTTCAACCCCTTCGCAGTATTTT,CASSVGPSTPSQYF
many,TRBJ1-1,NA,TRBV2,TGTGCCAGCAGTGTCGCAGTTCAGATGAACACTGAAGCTTTCTTT,CASSVAVQMNTEAFF
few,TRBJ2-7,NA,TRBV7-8,TGTGCCAGCACCCGTCCTGGGGGCTCCTACGAGCAGTACTTC,CASTRPGGSYEQYF
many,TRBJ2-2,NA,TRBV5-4,TGTGCCAGCAGCTTAGGCAGAGAACAAATCACCGGGGAGCTGTTTTTT,CASSLGREQITGELFF
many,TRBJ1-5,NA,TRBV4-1,TGCGCCAGCAGCCAAGGAGTGGAGAATCAGCCCCAGCATTTT,CASSQGVENQPQHF
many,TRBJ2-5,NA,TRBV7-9,TGTGCCAGCAGCTTAAGGCCCCGGGCGCTGATACAAGAGACCCAGTACTTC,CASSLRPRALIQETQYF
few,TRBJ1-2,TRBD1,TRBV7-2,TGTGCCAGCAGTTTAGCCGGGACAGGGGGATTTAGTGGCTACACCTTC,CASSLAGTGGFSGYTF
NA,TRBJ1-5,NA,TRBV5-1,TGCGCCAGCAGCCCCAGGGGTCAGCCCCAGCATTTT,CASSPRGQPQHF
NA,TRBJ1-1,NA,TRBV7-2,TGTGCCAGCAGCTATATTACCCGGGACACTGAAGCTTTCTTT,CASSYITRDTEAFF
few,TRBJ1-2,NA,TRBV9,TGTGCCAGCAGCGGGGCAGGGCTCTATGGCTACACCTTC,CASSGAGLYGYTF
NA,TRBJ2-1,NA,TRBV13,TGTGCCAGCAGCCCGGATATGGGGGAGTACAATGAGCAGTTCTTC,CASSPDMGEYNEQFF
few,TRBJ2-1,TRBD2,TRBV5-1,TGCGCCAGCAGCCCGGGGGGGACTCTGAGCTCCTACAATGAGCAGTTCTTC,CASSPGGTLSSYNEQFF
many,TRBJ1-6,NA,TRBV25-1,TGTGCCAGCAGTGATTTGACCGGGGGACGGATTAATTCACCCCTCCACTTT,CASSDLTGGRINSPLHF
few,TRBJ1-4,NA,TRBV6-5,TGTGCCAGCAGTTCGGGCGGCGAAAAACTGTTTTTT,CASSSGGEKLFF
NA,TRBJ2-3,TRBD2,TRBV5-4,TGTGCCAGCAGCGATGCCGGGACTAGGTCCTCAGATACGCAGTATTTT,CASSDAGTRSSDTQYF
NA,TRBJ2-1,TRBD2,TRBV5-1,TGCGCCAGCAGCCCGTCCGGGACTAGATCCTACAATGAGCAGTTCTTC,CASSPSGTRSYNEQFF
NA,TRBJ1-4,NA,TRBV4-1,TGCGCCAGCAGCCACTCTAATGAAAAACTGTTTTTT,CASSHSNEKLFF
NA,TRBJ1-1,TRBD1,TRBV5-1,TGCGCCAGCAGCTCGGGACAGGGGACCCACGCTGAAGCTTTCTTT,CASSSGQGTHAEAFF
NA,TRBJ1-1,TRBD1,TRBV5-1,TGCGCCAGCAGGAAACAGGGGGTCGACGCTGAAGCTTTCTTT,CASRKQGVDAEAFF
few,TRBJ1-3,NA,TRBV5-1,TGCGCCAGTGGACCGGACACCATATATTTT,CASGPDTIYF
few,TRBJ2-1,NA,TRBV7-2,TGTGCCAGCAGAAAGAGTGATAATGAGCAGTTCTTC,CASRKSDNEQFF
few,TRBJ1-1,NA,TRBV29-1,TGCAGCGTTGAAGATCGGGGGATAAGTTTCGGAGCTTTCTTT,CSVEDRGISFGAFF
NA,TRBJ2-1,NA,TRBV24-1,TGTGCCACCAGTGATTCTGAGGGGCCGATCAATGAGCAGTTCTTC,CATSDSEGPINEQFF
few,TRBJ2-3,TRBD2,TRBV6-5,TGTGCCAGCAGTTACTCGACCGGCGGGGGGGCCATCACAGATACGCAGTATTTT,CASSYSTGGGAITDTQYF